The source of this TCR beta chain is a study of T cells in Graves' hyperthyroidism and ophthalmopathy. General observations from the study: Stable hyperthyroidism was separated from ophthalmopathy by a model based on 13 V-J features.

RNA transcripts gave rise to amplified TCR beta CDR3 regions. First-round RT-PCR targeting the TCR CDR3 was performed with the HTBI primer set. MiXCR, run by TCRdb on the multiplex PCR reads, gives a single entry per CDR3 protein. The sample carries about 600,000 distinct CDR3 sequences, roughly a sixth recorded once. The CDR3 sequence is 17 residues long. The J segment lost 8 bases and the V segment lost 4 bases, leaving 13 bases of the junction unmatched. Inclusion characteristics of ophthalmopathy patients comprised a Clinical Activity Score of at least 3, a NOSPECS grade of at least 4, and duration under 3 months. It was over 9.5 ml of fresh peripheral blood that supplied the PBMCs. This clonotype was observed a single time. Antigen unknown.

The sequence derives from a woman between 40 and 55 years old with Graves' ophthalmopathy. V gene TRBV12-3 or TRBV12-4 combines with J gene TRBJ2-1; 11 bases are shared with TRBD2. The sequencing input was blood. In DNA, the CDR3 is TGTGCCAGCAGTTCGGGGGTAGCGGGGGGGCCCTTCTATGAGCAGTTCTTC. Protein: CASSSGVAGGPFYEQFF.